The clone carrying this T cell receptor beta chain was counted at least ten times. The CDR3 runs 14 residues. V lost 5 bases to trimming and J lost 4 bases, with 11 bases between them. Germline V gene lookup returns CDR1 SGHTA and CDR2 FQGTGA. Patients with uncontrolled infections, other autoimmune diseases, pregnancy or lactation were excluded. The data were obtained in a study of T cells in Graves' hyperthyroidism and ophthalmopathy. Study overall: Peripheral blood was secured at the point of initial diagnosis, before any treatment.

TCR beta CDR3 sequences were amplified from RNA transcripts. The HTBI set primed first-round TCR CDR3 RT-PCR. One entry per CDR3 protein, called by TCRdb with MiXCR from the multiplex PCR reads. Among hundreds of thousands of distinct CDR3 sequences listed, around 13% were seen once. Material for sequencing was blood. This clonotype was sampled from a woman aged 18-29 years with Graves' hyperthyroidism. The chain combines TRBV7-3 with TRBJ2-2; no clear D. The CDR3 region has the DNA TGTGCCAGCAGCCCGACCGGGCCCACCGGGGAGCTGTTTTTT. As protein: CASSPTGPTGELFF.